A single sample gave rise to the 15 T cell receptor beta chains below, sequenced in a study of blood T cell repertoires in COVID-19. The assay was immunoSEQ multiplex PCR, and TCRdb's table has in-frame clones only and misses some. Of over 120,000 clones in the sample, more than 70% are singletons; the top ten hold under 2%. Sample: peripheral blood. The receptors originated from a human donor in a cohort sampled during active COVID-19.

The rearrangement joins TRBV5-1 to TRBJ2-7; 13 bases align to TRBD2. CDR3 length: 15 residues. Per germline, CDR1 SGHRS and CDR2 YFSETQ. V dropped 3 bases and J dropped 4; count of bases not matched to a gene: 4. CDR3 sequence: CASSSTSGGLYEQYF. The CDR3 coding sequence is TGCGCCAGCAGCTCGACTAGCGGGGGGCTTTACGAGCAGTACTTC.

A few counts support this clone. V gene TRBV5-6 combines with J gene TRBJ2-2; D is possibly TRBD2 (6 bases). Per the germline V gene, CDR1 is SGHDT and CDR2 is YYEEEE. CDR3 length: 17 amino acids. The V gene lost 4 bases and the J gene lost 3 bases, with 19 bases spanning the gap. The CDR3 sequence: CASSKPGRGKYTGELFF. The CDR3 bases are TGTGCCAGCAGCAAGCCGGGGCGGGGCAAGTACACCGGGGAGCTGTTTTTT.

CDR3 residues: CASSWRGGNNEQFF. The CDR3 region has the DNA TGTGCCAGCAGCTGGCGGGGGGGCAACAATGAGCAGTTCTTC. V is TRBV7-8 and J is TRBJ2-1, with 9 nucleotides matching TRBD2. Per germline, CDR1 SGHVS and CDR2 FQNEAQ. The J segment lost 5 bases and the V segment lost 4 bases, leaving 3 bases of the junction unmatched. This CDR3 has 14 residues.

A few counts support this clone. The genes are TRBV9 and TRBJ2-2; the match to TRBD1 covers 9 bases. J was trimmed by 4 bases and V by 0 bases; bases with no gene match: 4. Germline loops: CDR1 SGDLS, CDR2 YYNGEE. The CDR3 runs to 16 residues. CDR3 residues: CASSVGTGEGTGELFF. The CDR3 nucleotides read TGTGCCAGCAGCGTAGGGACAGGGGAGGGCACCGGGGAGCTGTTTTTT.

The rearrangement uses TRBV5-1 and TRBJ2-5; 9 bases line up with TRBD2. The V and J ends lost 0 bases and 1 base, in that order; junction bases with no gene match: 4. Looked up from germline, CDR1 is SGHRS and CDR2 is YFSETQ. The CDR3 loop spans 16 amino acids. The CDR3 is CASSLASTSGQETQYF. DNA of the CDR3: TGCGCCAGCAGCTTGGCCTCGACTAGCGGCCAAGAGACCCAGTACTTC. The variable domain in full, with the rest retrieved from reference TRBV5-1 and TRBJ2-5, is KAGVTQTPRYLIKTRGQQVTLSCSPISGHRSVSWYQQTPGQGLQFLFEYFSETQRNKGNFPGRFSGRQFSNSRSEMNVSTLELGDSALYLCASSLASTSGQETQYFGPGTRLLVL.

The rearrangement links TRBV5-1 to TRBJ2-3, with D perhaps TRBD1 (7 bases). Germline lookup yields CDR1 SGHRS and CDR2 YFSETQ. The V end lost 2 bases, the J end lost 4 bases, and 11 bases lay between the germline ends. The CDR3 totals 14 residues. CDR3 amino acids: CASSLARGADTQYF. DNA of the CDR3: TGCGCCAGCAGCTTAGCCAGGGGGGCAGATACGCAGTATTTT. The complete variable domain, with remaining parts taken from reference TRBV5-1 and TRBJ2-3, reads KAGVTQTPRYLIKTRGQQVTLSCSPISGHRSVSWYQQTPGQGLQFLFEYFSETQRNKGNFPGRFSGRQFSNSRSEMNVSTLELGDSALYLCASSLARGADTQYFGPGTRLTVL.

The J gene is TRBJ2-4, the V gene TRBV4-2; TRBD1 is a possible D gene (6 bases). Trimming shortened V by 1 base and J by 1 base, and 11 bases separated the two germline ends. Germline CDR1 and CDR2: LGHNA and YNFKEQ. This CDR3 contains 16 residues. CDR3 in amino acids: CASSQAGERAKNIQYF. CDR3 sequence (DNA): TGTGCCAGCAGCCAAGCAGGGGAGAGGGCCAAAAACATTCAGTACTTC.

The gene calls are TRBV6-5 and TRBJ1-1; D may be TRBD1 (6 bases). The V gene's germline CDR1 is MNHEY and CDR2 SVGAGI. CDR3 size: 14 residues. Trimming removed 2 bases at V and 2 bases at J, with 9 bases between. CDR3: CASSYRTVNTEAFF. CDR3 coding DNA: TGTGCCAGCAGTTACCGGACAGTCAACACTGAAGCTTTCTTT.

The chain employs TRBV24-1 and TRBJ2-1, with 10 bases matching TRBD1. The V gene end was trimmed by 10 bases and the J gene end by 2 bases; junction bases not matched to a gene: 7. Germline V gene lookup returns CDR1 KGHDR and CDR2 SFDVKD. The CDR3 sequence is 15 residues long. DNA of the CDR3: TGTGCCACGCAAGGCGGACAGGGGGCCTACAATGAGCAGTTCTTC. Encoded protein: CATQGGQGAYNEQFF.

The V and J genes are TRBV4-2 and TRBJ1-2, with TRBD1 as a possible D gene (5 bases). Germline loops: CDR1 LGHNA, CDR2 YNFKEQ. CDR3 length: 14 amino acids. Trimming stripped 0 bases from V and 6 bases from J, with 11 bases between. This CDR3 reads CASSQDVWGDGYTF. The CDR3 DNA is TGTGCCAGCAGCCAAGATGTCTGGGGGGATGGCTACACCTTC.

Points on this clone: The same CDR3 is also encoded by other DNA sequences in this sample. This sequence joins TRBV29-1 and TRBJ1-2; TRBD1 is a possible D gene (5 bases). CDR1 and CDR2 (germline): SQVTM, ANQGSEA. The CDR3 contains 12 residues. With 7 bases removed from V and 1 base from J, the gap between germline ends came to 10 bases. CDR3 residues: CSASGGNYGYTF. The CDR3 DNA sequence: TGCAGCGCATCGGGGGGTAACTATGGCTACACCTTC.

The V call is TRBV30, the J call TRBJ2-3, with D unresolved. V lost 3 bases to trimming and J lost 5 bases, with 12 bases between them. Germline CDR1 is GTSNPN and CDR2 is SVGIG (reference sequence). This CDR3 spans 13 amino acids. This chain's CDR3 is CAWSLVSLDTQYF. CDR3 in DNA: TGTGCCTGGAGCTTGGTTTCACTAGATACGCAGTATTTT.

The genes are TRBV19 and TRBJ2-4, with D possibly being TRBD1 (6 bases). Per the germline V gene, CDR1 is LNHDA and CDR2 is SQIVND (reference sequence). The CDR3 spans 15 residues. The ends were cut back, 4 bases at V and 0 bases at J, with 10 bases in the middle. The CDR3 loop reads CASSTGVLAKNIQYF. The CDR3 DNA reads as TGTGCCAGTAGTACAGGGGTATTAGCCAAAAACATTCAGTACTTC.

This clone showed up just a few times. CDR3 region: CAISRTGVFTGELFF. The CDR3 DNA reads as TGTGCCATCAGTAGAACAGGGGTGTTCACCGGGGAGCTGTTTTTT. The chain joins TRBV10-3 to TRBJ2-2, with TRBD1 identical over 7 bases. Germline V gene sequence: CDR1 ENHRY, CDR2 SYGVKD. J was trimmed by 4 bases and V by 5 bases; bases with no gene match: 7. The CDR3 extends over 15 amino acids.

V is TRBV30 and J is TRBJ1-4; 9 bases map to TRBD1. The CDR3 spans 13 residues. In germline, CDR1 is GTSNPN, CDR2 SVGIG (reference sequence). Germline trimming cut 4 bases from V and 8 bases from J; bases unmatched to any gene: 5. CDR3 in DNA: TGTGCCTGGAACCCGGGACAGGGCGAAAAACTGTTTTTT. Protein: CAWNPGQGEKLFF. The variable domain in full, with the rest retrieved from reference TRBV30 and TRBJ1-4, is SQTIHQWPATLVQPVGSPLSLECTVEGTSNPNLYWYRQAAGRGLQLLFYSVGIGQISSEVPQNLSASRPQDRQFILSSKKLLLSDSGFYLCAWNPGQGEKLFFGSGTQLSVL.